This TCR beta chain was captured by sequencing in a study of breast tumors, draining lymph nodes, adjacent tissues. Breast cancer patients provided tissue from their axillary draining lymph nodes. Looked up from germline, CDR1 is SGHKS and CDR2 is YYEKEE (reference sequence). The CDR3 loop spans 16 amino acids. With respect to this clonotype: Antigen: not known. A read error may account for a junction end that differs from germline.

Findings and caveats of the study: Compared with lymph nodes, tumors were less diverse; compared with nontumor tissue, more. Compared with basal-like, luminal-like tumors shared significantly more repertoire with nontumor tissue. Data only fit, rather than demonstrated, lymph node origin of most tumor T cells. Most tumor T cells seemingly derive from lymph node, then expand in tumor.

TCRdb independently ran MiXCR on the multiplex PCR reads; one entry per CDR3 protein. The data show 70,000 to 95,000 distinct CDR3 sequences, about 21% seen once. Sequenced material: axillary lymph node tissue. The V and J genes are TRBV5-5 and TRBJ2-2; 8 bases align to TRBD2. The source is a female donor with breast cancer. Some clones in this sample may be carry-over from other donors' samples. The CDR3 nucleotides read TGTGCCAGCAGCCCGACCGGGAGGGGTACCACCGGGGGGCTGTTTTTT. This gives the protein CASSPTGRGTTGGLFF. The full variable domain, completed using reference TRBV5-5 and TRBJ2-2, is DAGVTQSPTHLIKTRGQQVTLRCSPISGHKSVSWYQQVLGQGPQFIFQYYEKEERGRGNFPDRFSARQFPNYSSELNVNALLLGDSALYLCASSPTGRGTTGGLFFGEGSRLTVL.